This TCR beta chain was captured by sequencing in a study of shared clonotypes between healthy human individuals. Study conclusions and caveats: The genetic and exposure-history diversity represented was limited by few donors.

The study enrolled healthy HIV-negative adults without recent acute infections or vaccinations as donors. CD4+ cells underwent separation, giving CD45RA+ naive and CD45RA-negative memory subsets. V shed 4 bases and J 5 bases; nucleotides not matched to a gene: 4. The CDR3 length is 13 residues. CDR1 is MGHRA, CDR2 YSYEKL, per germline. The repertoire was sequenced with immunoSEQ multiplex PCR; TCRdb's copy has only in-frame clones and lacks some. The sample consists of roughly 500,000 clones, 90% to 97% of them appearing once. As regards this clone: Its antigen is unidentified.

The chain combines TRBV4-1 with TRBJ1-1, with 7 bases fitting TRBD1. The sequencing input was naive CD4+ T cells sorted from blood. Regarding subset: CD45RA+ positively selected. The source of this sequence is a woman in her 30s in good health. The CDR3 region has the DNA TGCGCCAGCAGCCCCCTGGGACAGACTGAAGCTTTCTTT. This sequence encodes CASSPLGQTEAFF.